This T cell receptor (beta chain) is from a study of blood T cell repertoires in COVID-19. On the study more broadly: The analysed material was cDNA or gDNA that came from T cells, B-cell-depleted T cells, or PBMCs.

Per the original methods: It was from reference gene primer amplification that nucleated cell counts were estimated. Sequencing was performed with immunoSEQ multiplex PCR; in TCRdb, only in-frame clones are kept and a portion is missing. V and J calls and clone size follow that table, whereas D and trimming were derived from the DNA. Among about 140,000 clones listed, roughly 88% were seen once. In this sample, this clone turned up once. Germline V CDR1 and CDR2: ENHRY, SYGVKD. The CDR3 is 14 amino acids. J was trimmed by 3 bases and V by 6 bases; bases with no gene match: 7. The genes are TRBV10-3 and TRBJ2-7; 8 bases agree with TRBD1. The sequencing input was peripheral blood. This TCR was recovered from a man between 65 and 85 years old with acute or convalescent COVID-19. As DNA, the CDR3 is TGTGCCATCAGCGGGGGACAGGTTCGCTACGAGCAGTACTTC. It translates to CAISGGQVRYEQYF.